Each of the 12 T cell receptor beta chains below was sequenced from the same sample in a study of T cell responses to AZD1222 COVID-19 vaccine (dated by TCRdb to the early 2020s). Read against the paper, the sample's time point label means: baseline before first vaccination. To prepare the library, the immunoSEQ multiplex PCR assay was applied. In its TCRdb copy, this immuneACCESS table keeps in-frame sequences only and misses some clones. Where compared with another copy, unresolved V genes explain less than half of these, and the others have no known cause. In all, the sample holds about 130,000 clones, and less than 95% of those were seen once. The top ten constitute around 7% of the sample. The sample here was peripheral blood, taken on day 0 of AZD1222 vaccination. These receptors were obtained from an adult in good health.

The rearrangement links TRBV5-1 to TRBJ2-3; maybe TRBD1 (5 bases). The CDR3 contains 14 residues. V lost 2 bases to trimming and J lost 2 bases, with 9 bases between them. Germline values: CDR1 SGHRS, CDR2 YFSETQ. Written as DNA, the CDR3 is TGCGCCAGCAGCTTCATGGGGCTCACAGATACGCAGTATTTT. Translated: CASSFMGLTDTQYF.

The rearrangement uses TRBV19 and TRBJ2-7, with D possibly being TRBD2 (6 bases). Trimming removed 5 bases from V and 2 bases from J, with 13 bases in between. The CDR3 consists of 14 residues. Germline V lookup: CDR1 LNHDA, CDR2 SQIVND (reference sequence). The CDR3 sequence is CASSVTGSPYEQYF. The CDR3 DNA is TGTGCCAGTAGTGTAACCGGGAGCCCCTACGAGCAGTACTTC. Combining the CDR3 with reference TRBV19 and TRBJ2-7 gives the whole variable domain DGGITQSPKYLFRKEGQNVTLSCEQNLNHDAMYWYRQDPGQGLRLIYYSQIVNDFQKGDIAEGYSVSREKKESFPLTVTSAQKNPTAFYLCASSVTGSPYEQYFGPGTRLTVT.

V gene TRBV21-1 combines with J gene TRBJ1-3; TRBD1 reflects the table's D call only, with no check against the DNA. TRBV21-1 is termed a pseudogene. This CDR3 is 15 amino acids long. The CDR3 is CASKAQCDSGNTIYF. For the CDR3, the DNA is TGTGCCAGCAAGGCACAGTGTGACTCTGGAAACACCATATATTTT.

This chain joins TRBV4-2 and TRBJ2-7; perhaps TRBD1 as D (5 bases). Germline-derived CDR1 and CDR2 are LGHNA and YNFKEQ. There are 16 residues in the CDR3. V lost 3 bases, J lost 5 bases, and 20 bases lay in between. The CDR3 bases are TGTGCCAGCAGCCACTTATCCAGGGAAGTGGCGGACGAGCAGTACTTC. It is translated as CASSHLSREVADEQYF.

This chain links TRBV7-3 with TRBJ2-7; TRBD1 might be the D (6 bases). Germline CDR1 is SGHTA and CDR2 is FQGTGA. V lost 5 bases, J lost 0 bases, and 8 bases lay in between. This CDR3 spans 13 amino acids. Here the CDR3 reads CASSRDNSYEQYF. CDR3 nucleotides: TGTGCCAGCAGCCGGGACAACTCCTACGAGCAGTACTTC.

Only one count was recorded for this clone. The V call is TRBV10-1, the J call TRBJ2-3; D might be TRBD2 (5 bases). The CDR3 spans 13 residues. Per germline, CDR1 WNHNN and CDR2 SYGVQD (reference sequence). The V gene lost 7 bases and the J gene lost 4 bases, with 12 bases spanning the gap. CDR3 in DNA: TGCGCCAGCATTAGCGTCCGGCCAGATACGCAGTATTTT. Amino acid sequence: CASISVRPDTQYF.

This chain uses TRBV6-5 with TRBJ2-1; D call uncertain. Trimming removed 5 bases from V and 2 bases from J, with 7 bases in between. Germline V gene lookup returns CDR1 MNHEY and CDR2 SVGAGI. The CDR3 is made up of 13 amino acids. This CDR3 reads CASSTRTYNEQFF. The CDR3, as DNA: TGTGCCAGCAGTACTCGAACCTACAATGAGCAGTTCTTC.

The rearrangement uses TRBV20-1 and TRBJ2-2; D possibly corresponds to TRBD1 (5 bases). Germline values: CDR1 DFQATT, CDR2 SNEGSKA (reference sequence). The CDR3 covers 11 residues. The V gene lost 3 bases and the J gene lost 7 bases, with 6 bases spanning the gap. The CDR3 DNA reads TGCAGTGCTAGCAGGGTCGGGGAGCTGTTTTTT. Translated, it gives CSASRVGELFF.

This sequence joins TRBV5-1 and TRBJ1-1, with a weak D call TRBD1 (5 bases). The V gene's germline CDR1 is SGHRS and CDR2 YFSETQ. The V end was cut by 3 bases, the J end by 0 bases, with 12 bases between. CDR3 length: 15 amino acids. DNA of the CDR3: TGCGCCAGCAGCTCCCCCGGCAGGGTGAACACTGAAGCTTTCTTT. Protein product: CASSSPGRVNTEAFF.

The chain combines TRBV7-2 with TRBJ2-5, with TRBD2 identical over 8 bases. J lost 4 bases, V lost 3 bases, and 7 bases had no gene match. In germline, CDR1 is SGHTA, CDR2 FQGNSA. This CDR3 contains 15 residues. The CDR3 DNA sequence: TGTGCCAGCAGCTTGGCTAGCGGGTTCGGAGAGACCCAGTACTTC. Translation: CASSLASGFGETQYF.

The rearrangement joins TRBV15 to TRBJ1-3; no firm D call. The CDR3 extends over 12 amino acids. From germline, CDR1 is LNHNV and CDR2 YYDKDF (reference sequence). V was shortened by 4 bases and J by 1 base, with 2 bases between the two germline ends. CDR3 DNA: TGTGCCACCAGCATATCTGGAAACACCATATATTTT. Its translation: CATSISGNTIYF.

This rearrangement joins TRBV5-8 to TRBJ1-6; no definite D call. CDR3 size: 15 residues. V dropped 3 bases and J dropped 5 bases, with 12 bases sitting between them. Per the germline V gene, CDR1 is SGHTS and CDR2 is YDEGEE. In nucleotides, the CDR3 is TGTGCCAGCAGCTACGGGTCTCACAATAATTCACCCCTCCACTTT. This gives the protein CASSYGSHNNSPLHF.